The rows below give T cell receptor beta chains drawn from one sample of a study of T cells in localized non-small cell lung cancer. Some clones are missing from TCRdb's copy, which holds only in-frame ones; the method was immunoSEQ multiplex PCR. The repertoire holds several thousand clones, with approximately 16% as singletons. This sample comprised normal lung tissue next to the tumor, obtained before any cancer treatment. The receptors were gathered from a male donor aged 60 or over with stage II squamous cell lung carcinoma. Each CDR3 is given with its conserved first and last residue. D genes are given only for firm matches. Expanded clones get a size class; other rows say once, few or many, or leave the size out.

d_call: -; j_call: TRBJ2-6; v_call: TRBV19; clone_size: -; cdr3_nt: TGTGCCAGTGCGACGGAACTCTCTGGGGCCAACGTCCTGACTTTC; cdr3_aa: CASATELSGANVLTF
d_call: -; j_call: TRBJ1-1; v_call: TRBV7-2; clone_size: few; cdr3_nt: TGTGCCAGCAGCCATAACACGAACACTGAAGCTTTCTTT; cdr3_aa: CASSHNTNTEAFF
d_call: TRBD2; j_call: TRBJ2-1; v_call: TRBV7-1; clone_size: few; cdr3_nt: TGTGCCAGCAGCCCACGACTAGCGAATGAGCAGTTCTTC; cdr3_aa: CASSPRLANEQFF
d_call: -; j_call: TRBJ1-5; v_call: TRBV16; clone_size: -; cdr3_nt: TGTGCCAGCAGCCAATCTAGCAATCAGCCCCAGCATTTT; cdr3_aa: CASSQSSNQPQHF
d_call: TRBD1; j_call: TRBJ2-1; v_call: TRBV6-8; clone_size: -; cdr3_nt: TGTGCCAGCAGTTACTCCTTCGGGACAGGGAATCTCAATGAGCAGTTCTTC; cdr3_aa: CASSYSFGTGNLNEQFF
d_call: TRBD1; j_call: TRBJ2-4; v_call: TRBV28; clone_size: once; cdr3_nt: TGTGCCAGCAGTCCTCTGGGACAGGGGTGGGGTGGGACCAAAAACATTCAGTACTTC; cdr3_aa: CASSPLGQGWGGTKNIQYF
d_call: TRBD2; j_call: TRBJ2-1; v_call: TRBV11-3; clone_size: -; cdr3_nt: TGTGCCAGCAGCCGACTAGCGGGAACGGTCAATGAGCAGTTCTTC; cdr3_aa: CASSRLAGTVNEQFF
d_call: -; j_call: TRBJ2-1; v_call: TRBV1; clone_size: -; cdr3_nt: TGCGCCAGCAGCACGGGACAGGGGGCGAATGAGCAGTTCTTC; cdr3_aa: CASSTGQGANEQFF
d_call: -; j_call: TRBJ2-3; v_call: TRBV9; clone_size: few; cdr3_nt: TGTGCCAGCAGTGGGGCAACAGATACGCAGTATTTT; cdr3_aa: CASSGATDTQYF
d_call: TRBD1; j_call: TRBJ2-4; v_call: TRBV19; clone_size: -; cdr3_nt: TGTGCCAGTAGTGGGACAGGGGTAGCCAAAAACATTCAGTACTTC; cdr3_aa: CASSGTGVAKNIQYF
d_call: -; j_call: TRBJ1-5; v_call: TRBV6-8; clone_size: -; cdr3_nt: TGTGCCAGCAGTTACGGGAGCAATCAGCCCCAGCATTTT; cdr3_aa: CASSYGSNQPQHF